This TCR beta chain was recovered during a study of CD8+ T cells in alopecia areata listed by TCRdb under 2018. About the study as a whole: The treated patients, all with moderate-to-severe alopecia areata, were enrolled in an open-label pilot trial of oral tofacitinib given at 5 to 10 mg twice daily. In both human patients and the C3H/HeJ mouse model, the study applied high-throughput TCRbeta sequencing to look at T cell clonal expansion in alopecia areata. Clonality in the scalp was compared among normal scalp (n=4), patchy alopecia areata scalp (n=8), and alopecia totalis/universalis scalp (n=8). RNA came from the PAXgene miRNA kit for fixed scalp, the miRNeasy kit for PBMCs, and the RNeasy kit for mouse skin. Tofacitinib was given for 6 to 18 months, followed by 6 months of follow-up off drug to assess delayed response and recurrence. Amplification of TCRbeta CDR3 regions was done by immunoSEQ multiplex PCR using 35 Vbeta forward primers and 13 Jbeta reverse primers. Biopsies were taken from tofacitinib-treated patients at baseline and again at 4 and 24 weeks into treatment, and several of those patients also had a later scalp biopsy. In treated patients, disease severity was measured using the SALT score, which gives the percentage of scalp surface area affected. In humans, TCRbeta sequencing was performed on scalp tissue and on sorted CD4+ and CD8+ peripheral blood T cells from healthy controls and from patients with patchy or totalis/universalis alopecia areata.

A note on this clone: Its antigen has not been determined. No base quality information exists; no much larger clone differs at one position.

Study-wide conclusions, independent of this receptor: Unlike mouse skin, which is dominated by gammadelta T cells, normal human skin has resident alphabeta T cells that are also sequenced, and this complicates analysis of the scalp TCR repertoire. Tofacitinib significantly decreased scalp clonality and the number of expanded CD8+ clones among the top 100 scalp clones. Because the treated cohort was small and had just a single nonresponder, larger studies are needed to establish links between baseline CD8+ expansion and response. During tofacitinib treatment, many expanded lesional clones stuck around in both scalp and blood, and this persistence may partly explain why relapse happens after treatment is stopped. Compared with normal scalp, lesional scalp, particularly in alopecia totalis/universalis, had higher clonality and more expanded CD8+ clones, which suggests antigenic drive. TCR sequences shared between patients were less clear than in mice, possibly partly because of HLA diversity in the patient population.

The label giving this sample's treatment or condition can be read as: oral pan-JAK inhibitor, 5-10 mg twice daily. From alopecia areata patients, peripheral blood was collected along with lesional scalp punch biopsies. PBMCs were isolated by density centrifugation and stained for CD3, CD4 and CD8, after which CD4+ and CD8+ T cells were sorted on a FACSAria. Library preparation used the immunoSEQ multiplex PCR assay. RNA was extracted from all samples and reverse transcribed into cDNA, which served as template for TCR sequencing. SuperScript III was used for first-strand cDNA synthesis, primed with a 2:1 mix of oligo-dT and random hexamers. A synthetic immune receptor repertoire was used to gauge amplification bias, and whatever bias remained was removed computationally. For the original study's pipeline: After raw reads were preprocessed to remove errors, the CDR3 was defined following IMGT conventions as running from the conserved cysteine to phenylalanine. Clonality was computed by normalizing Shannon entropy by log2 of the number of productive unique TCRs and subtracting the result from 1. Whether each scalp clone was CD4 or CD8 was inferred by checking scalp TCRbeta sequences against the CD4 and CD8 repertoires from sorted blood. As stored in TCRdb, this immuneACCESS dataset retains in-frame rearrangements with V and J assigned. A fraction of the clones does not appear; measured against another copy, unresolved V genes explain less than half of the discrepancy, and the remainder lacks a known reason. V and J calls and clone size follow that table, whereas D and trimming were derived from the DNA. Present in this sample are about 250,000 clones, roughly 63% of which were seen just once. Jointly, the top ten make up 0.75% to 0.95% of the sample.

The CDR3 runs 14 residues from the cysteine to the phenylalanine. Only the CDR3 DNA stays, 42 bases, in frame from base 1. In the germline V gene, CDR1 corresponds to ENHRY and CDR2 to SYGVKD. V and J lose 4 bases and 5 bases, and a span of 13 bases separates them. Rearrangement joined TRBV10-3 to TRBJ2-3, with the D gene too uncertain to name. The starting material was CD4+ T cells sorted from blood, obtained around week 54, from a patient treated with tofacitinib. The receptor was isolated from a human donor with alopecia areata. The CDR3 region has the sequence CAISVASVGDTQYF. The bases are TGTGCCATCAGTGTGGCCAGCGTTGGAGATACGCAGTATTTT.